This is a list of T cell receptor beta chains from one sample in a study of T cell changes during pregnancy in multiple sclerosis. Assay used: immunoSEQ multiplex PCR; TCRdb lists only in-frame clones, some missing. In the table there are some 70,000 clones, roughly nine tenths of which are singletons. This sample comprised peripheral blood, obtained before pregnancy. Receptor source: a female donor with multiple sclerosis, enrolled in a pregnancy study. Both conserved end residues are part of each CDR3. Each record gives: V gene, D gene, clone size, J gene, CDR3 protein, CDR3 DNA. The D gene is left open where the match is weak. Clone size appears in some rows only: once, few, many, or a class for an expanded clone.

>TRBV7-9|NA|NA|TRBJ1-2
CASSPYRTDINYGYTF
TGTGCCAGCAGCCCCTACCGGACGGACATTAACTATGGCTACACCTTC
>TRBV9|NA|once|TRBJ1-1
CASSVVPGDTEAFF
TGTGCCAGCAGCGTAGTCCCAGGGGACACTGAAGCTTTCTTT
>TRBV2|TRBD2|NA|TRBJ2-1
CASITGTSGTNEQFF
TGTGCCAGTATCACCGGGACTAGCGGGACCAATGAGCAGTTCTTC
>TRBV6-5|NA|NA|TRBJ2-5
CASIGGETQYF
TGTGCCAGCATCGGCGGGGAGACCCAGTACTTC
>TRBV15|NA|NA|TRBJ2-3
CATSREGPGDTQYF
TGTGCCACCAGCAGAGAGGGGCCGGGAGATACGCAGTATTTT
>TRBV9|NA|NA|TRBJ2-5
CASSDHPSGGFYQETQYF
TGTGCCAGCAGCGATCACCCGTCCGGAGGCTTTTACCAAGAGACCCAGTACTTC
>TRBV6-5|NA|NA|TRBJ2-1
CASKGVGYNEQFF
TGTGCCAGCAAGGGGGTAGGGTACAATGAGCAGTTCTTC
>TRBV6-4|NA|NA|TRBJ2-6
CASSDRYNSGANVLTF
TGTGCCAGCAGTGACAGATACAACTCTGGGGCCAACGTCCTGACTTTC
>TRBV15|TRBD2|few|TRBJ2-7
CATSRDELAGGLEQYF
TGTGCCACCAGCAGAGATGAGCTAGCGGGAGGCTTAGAGCAGTACTTC
>TRBV14|TRBD2|few|TRBJ2-7
CASSPRGTSGRWSETYEQYF
TGTGCCAGCAGCCCAAGAGGGACTAGCGGGAGATGGTCCGAGACCTACGAGCAGTACTTC
>TRBV7-8|TRBD2|NA|TRBJ2-2
CASSPRTSESGELFF
TGTGCCAGCAGCCCGCGGACTAGCGAGTCCGGGGAGCTGTTTTTT
>TRBV5-1|NA|NA|TRBJ2-7
CASSPGLSWDEQYF
TGCGCCAGCAGCCCAGGACTATCGTGGGACGAGCAGTACTTC
>TRBV4-1|TRBD1|NA|TRBJ1-2
CASSPGTAYGYTF
TGCGCCAGCAGCCCCGGGACAGCCTATGGCTACACCTTC
>TRBV12-5|TRBD1|NA|TRBJ2-7
CASGKPGQGVDEQYF
TGTGCTAGTGGGAAACCGGGACAGGGGGTCGACGAGCAGTACTTC
>TRBV2|NA|NA|TRBJ2-1
CASSEAALQRGRGLSNEQFF
TGTGCCAGCAGTGAAGCGGCCCTTCAGCGTGGGCGGGGGCTGAGCAATGAGCAGTTCTTC
>TRBV4-1|TRBD1|many|TRBJ1-3
CASSQEGTGGNRNTIYF
TGCGCCAGCAGCCAAGAAGGGACAGGGGGCAATAGAAACACCATATATTTT
>TRBV5-6|NA|NA|TRBJ2-5
CASSLGQGLGTQYF
TGTGCCAGCAGCTTGGGGCAGGGGCTCGGGACCCAGTACTTC
>TRBV27|TRBD1|NA|TRBJ1-1
CASRPQGAEAFF
TGTGCCAGCAGGCCTCAGGGGGCGGAAGCTTTCTTT
>TRBV7-9|TRBD1|NA|TRBJ2-7
CASSSPGQGRYEQYF
TGTGCCAGCAGCTCGCCGGGACAGGGTCGCTACGAGCAGTACTTC
>TRBV7-9|NA|once|TRBJ1-2
CASSLDLINYGYTF
TGTGCCAGCAGCTTAGACCTAATTAACTATGGCTACACCTTC
>TRBV7-6|TRBD2|NA|TRBJ2-7
CASSPLQRGGFYEQYF
TGTGCCAGCAGCCCCCTCCAGCGGGGGGGGTTCTACGAGCAGTACTTC
>TRBV28|NA|NA|TRBJ2-7
CASSLPGSQKYEQYF
TGTGCCAGCAGTTTACCCGGGAGCCAGAAATACGAGCAGTACTTC
>TRBV5-1|NA|NA|TRBJ1-1
CASSPPRGGLNTEAFF
TGCGCCAGCAGCCCCCCTCGGGGGGGGTTGAACACTGAAGCTTTCTTT
>TRBV6-5|NA|NA|TRBJ2-5
CASSYVGGGQETQYF
TGTGCCAGCAGTTACGTAGGCGGAGGGCAAGAGACCCAGTACTTC
>TRBV6-1|TRBD1|NA|TRBJ2-2
CASTTGQVGELFF
TGTGCCAGCACCACGGGACAGGTCGGGGAGCTGTTTTTT
>TRBV27|NA|NA|TRBJ2-5
CASSLSRETQYF
TGTGCCAGCAGTTTATCGCGGGAGACCCAGTACTTC
>TRBV28|NA|NA|TRBJ2-7
CASSPRGLHYEQYF
TGTGCCAGCAGTCCCCGGGGACTGCACTACGAGCAGTACTTC
>TRBV7-3|TRBD2|NA|TRBJ2-3
CASSLFGGGTDTQYF
TGTGCCAGCAGCCTGTTTGGGGGGGGCACAGATACGCAGTATTTT
>TRBV4-2|TRBD2|NA|TRBJ2-7
CASSQGTSGYEQYF
TGTGCCAGCAGCCAAGGGACTAGCGGCTACGAGCAGTACTTC
>TRBV4-1|TRBD2|NA|TRBJ2-1
CASSQGRDYDNEQFF
TGCGCCAGCAGCCAAGGAAGGGACTATGACAATGAGCAGTTCTTC
>TRBV6-5|NA|NA|TRBJ2-7
CASSYSSVGNYEQYF
TGTGCCAGCAGTTACTCTAGTGTGGGCAACTACGAGCAGTACTTC
>TRBV10-3|TRBD1|NA|TRBJ1-2
CASTQGPNYGYTF
TGTGCCTCCACACAGGGGCCAAACTATGGCTACACCTTC
>TRBV27|NA|few|TRBJ1-1
CASSRPGQNTEAFF
TGTGCCAGCAGTCGACCGGGACAGAACACTGAAGCTTTCTTT
>TRBV5-5|NA|NA|TRBJ2-7
CASSLAEGGSYEQYF
TGTGCCAGCAGCTTGGCCGAGGGAGGCTCCTACGAGCAGTACTTC
>TRBV6-1|NA|NA|TRBJ2-1
CASSERDSYNEQFF
TGTGCCAGCAGTGAGCGGGATAGCTACAATGAGCAGTTCTTC
>TRBV7-2|TRBD2|once|TRBJ2-7
CASSQTSGGAYEQYF
TGTGCCAGCAGCCAAACTAGCGGGGGGGCCTACGAGCAGTACTTC
>TRBV5-4|NA|NA|TRBJ2-3
CASTPGAGVADTQYF
TGTGCCAGCACCCCGGGGGCGGGGGTCGCAGATACGCAGTATTTT
>TRBV7-9|NA|NA|TRBJ2-2
CASRAPGAGELFF
TGTGCCAGCAGGGCGCCGGGGGCCGGGGAGCTGTTTTTT
>TRBV9|NA|NA|TRBJ2-1
CASSVDEQGLIWREQFF
TGTGCCAGCAGCGTAGATGAACAGGGCTTGATTTGGCGTGAGCAGTTCTTC
>TRBV2|NA|once|TRBJ2-3
CASRQGGTDTQYF
TGTGCCAGCAGGCAGGGCGGCACAGATACGCAGTATTTT
>TRBV2|NA|NA|TRBJ1-5
CASSEESGANQPQHF
TGTGCCAGCAGTGAAGAATCAGGGGCCAATCAGCCCCAGCATTTT
>TRBV27|TRBD1|NA|TRBJ2-5
CASSLWGQGEKETQYF
TGTGCCAGCAGTTTATGGGGACAGGGGGAGAAAGAGACCCAGTACTTC